The source of this TCR beta chain is a study of T cells after yellow fever vaccination. Study-level background: Preparation used SMART-Seq v4 Ultra Low Input for the low-cell-number fractions. General study results and limits: Although most clonotypes did not, a small share appeared in both CD4 and CD8 compartments.

Concerning this clonotype: Its specificity is not known.

TCRdb used MiXCR to reprocess the 5' RACE reads, holding one entry per CDR3 protein. This sample carries roughly 340,000 distinct CDR3 sequences, roughly 8.7% of them seen once, and the ten largest clones take under 20%. Germline CDR1 MNHNY, CDR2 SVGAGI (reference sequence). The CDR3 sequence is 12 residues long. Trimming removed 4 bases from V and 6 bases from J, with 10 bases in between. The V call is TRBV6-6, the J call TRBJ2-7, with no clear D. This TCR came from a man younger than 35 who received the YFV17D yellow fever vaccine. Sequenced here: PBMCs, sampled on the day of the first yellow fever vaccination. CDR3 sequence (DNA): TGTGCCAGCAGTTCGAGTTTTAGCGAGCAGTACTTC. Protein: CASSSSFSEQYF.